Each of the 29 T cell receptor beta chains below was sequenced from the same sample in a study of cytomegalovirus exposure and HLA in healthy donors. The primer mix had 60 Vbeta and 13 Jbeta primers. The method was immunoSEQ multiplex PCR; TCRdb's version includes in-frame clones alone and lacks a portion of them. The data contain under 200,000 clones, around 88% of them singletons. The sample consisted of PBMCs. These TCRs come from a woman aged 30 to 39 in good health and CMV-seronegative.

V gene TRBV2 combines with J gene TRBJ2-1, with D possibly being TRBD2 (5 bases). The CDR3 has 16 amino acids. Trimming stripped 6 bases from V and 5 bases from J, with 20 bases between. Germline CDR1 is SNHLY and CDR2 is FYNNEI. CDR3 in DNA: TGTGCCAGCAGCCGCGAACTAGAGCCATTTGACAATGAGCAGTTCTTC. Amino acid sequence: CASSRELEPFDNEQFF.

The V gene is TRBV29-1, the J gene TRBJ1-2; no clear D. V was pared by 3 bases and J by 1 base, with 9 bases between. The CDR3 is 13 residues long. Germline assignment: CDR1 SQVTM and CDR2 ANQGSEA. The CDR3 DNA sequence: TGCAGCGTTGAGGCAACAGTTAACTATGGCTACACCTTC. Its translation: CSVEATVNYGYTF.

V and J are TRBV23-1 and TRBJ1-5; D uncertain. TRBV23-1 belongs to the ORF category, with a function that is uncertain. The CDR3 length is 17 residues. V lost 4 bases and J 2 bases, leaving 18 bases between the germline ends. Here the CDR3 DNA reads TGCGCCAGCAGTCGCCCGGGAGGGCCTTGGGGCAATCAGCCCCAGCATTTT. As protein: CASSRPGGPWGNQPQHF.

The chain carries TRBV4-1 and TRBJ2-5, with D possibly matching TRBD1 (6 bases). TRBJ2-7 explains the end of the DNA better; the J call may be wrong. Germline-derived CDR1 and CDR2 are MGHRA and YSYEKL. The CDR3 sequence is 14 residues long. CDR3 bases: TGCGCCAGCAGCCCGGCCGGGACACCCTACGAGCAGTACTTC. Amino acid sequence: CASSPAGTPYEQYF.

The chain uses TRBV5-1 and TRBJ2-7, with D possibly matching TRBD1 (6 bases). The germline CDR1 and CDR2 sequences are SGHRS and YFSETQ. The CDR3 is 14 amino acids. V shed 4 bases and J shed 2 bases, with 13 bases lying between them. The CDR3 DNA follows: TGCGCCAGCAGCCTGGGGACACCTACCTACGAGCAGTACTTC. This encodes CASSLGTPTYEQYF.

V and J are TRBV7-8 and TRBJ1-6, with no clear D. The germline V gene has CDR1 SGHVS and CDR2 FQNEAQ. The CDR3 has 12 amino acids. Trimming pared 0 bases from V and 10 bases from J, leaving 4 bases between. Here the CDR3 reads CASSLAGSPLHF. The CDR3 region has the DNA TGTGCCAGCAGCTTAGCTGGCTCACCCCTCCACTTT.

With regard to this clone: Other DNA sequences within the sample encode an identical CDR3. The chain employs TRBV11-2 and TRBJ1-1; no firm D call. CDR1 and CDR2 from the germline V gene are SGHAT and FQNNGV. This CDR3 comprises 13 residues. Trimming left V 0 bases short and J 1 base short, with 3 bases between. The CDR3 loop reads CASSLERNTEAFF. CDR3 sequence (DNA): TGTGCCAGCAGCTTAGAGAGGAACACTGAAGCTTTCTTT.

In the case of this clone: One end of the junction does not line up with germline, which may come from a read error. The chain has TRBV4-1 and TRBJ1-2; the match to TRBD1 covers 12 bases. Germline loops: CDR1 MGHRA, CDR2 YSYEKL. This CDR3 spans 19 amino acids. The CDR3 loop is CASSQVAGTGGIFPYVYTF. The CDR3 coding sequence is TGCGCCAGCAGCCAAGTCGCCGGGACAGGGGGCATTTTCCCCTATGTCTACACCTTC.

The V call is TRBV11-2, the J call TRBJ2-5; the D gene is possibly TRBD2 (5 bases). V lost 0 bases, J lost 4 bases, and 9 bases lay in between. The V gene's germline CDR1 is SGHAT and CDR2 FQNNGV. The CDR3 consists of 14 residues. CDR3 residues: CASSLDRTLETQYF. The CDR3 DNA reads as TGTGCCAGCAGCTTAGACAGGACTTTAGAGACCCAGTACTTC.

The CDR3 sequence is CASSLARGWDTEAFF. CDR3 sequence (DNA): TGTGCCAGCAGCTTGGCCAGAGGTTGGGACACTGAAGCTTTCTTT. J is TRBJ1-1 and V is TRBV5-5; D gene ambiguous. This CDR3 contains 15 residues. Per germline, CDR1 SGHKS and CDR2 YYEKEE (reference sequence). With 0 bases removed from V and 3 bases from J, the gap between germline ends came to 12 bases.

The sample holds a few counts of this clone. V is TRBV7-3 and J is TRBJ2-1, with D possibly being TRBD2 (6 bases). V gave up 5 bases and J gave up 3 bases, with 14 bases separating them. Germline CDR1 and CDR2: SGHTA and FQGTGA. This CDR3 comprises 15 residues. The CDR3 is CASSQSGDRYNEQFF. The DNA for the CDR3 is TGTGCCAGCAGCCAATCGGGGGACCGCTACAATGAGCAGTTCTTC.

The chain recombines TRBV5-1 with TRBJ2-1; TRBD2 agrees at 8 bases. This CDR3 spans 16 amino acids. Germline CDR1 and CDR2: SGHRS and YFSETQ. The junction had 8 bases not matched to a gene; V was cut back by 3 bases and J by 3 bases. The CDR3 region has the DNA TGCGCCAGCAGCTCCGGGTCGAGCGGGGGCTACAATGAGCAGTTCTTC. Protein sequence: CASSSGSSGGYNEQFF.

V usage is TRBV11-2 and J usage is TRBJ2-5; 12 nucleotides agree with TRBD2. The CDR3 loop spans 16 amino acids. V was pared by 1 base and J by 5 bases, with 5 bases of the junction left unmatched. Per germline, CDR1 SGHAT and CDR2 FQNNGV. The CDR3 DNA is TGTGCCAGCAGCTTAGGGACTAGCGGGAATTATGAGACCCAGTACTTC. Protein product: CASSLGTSGNYETQYF.

This chain uses TRBV4-1 with TRBJ2-1; D possibly corresponds to TRBD1 (6 bases). V shed 4 bases and J shed 2 bases, with 21 bases lying between them. The germline V gene has CDR1 MGHRA and CDR2 YSYEKL. This CDR3 has 18 residues. The CDR3 loop is CASSPSSTGSLTYNEQFF. CDR3 sequence (DNA): TGCGCCAGCAGCCCGAGCTCAACAGGGAGCTTAACCTACAATGAGCAGTTCTTC.

CDR3 nucleotide sequence: TGTGCCAGCAGCTCCGGGGGGGCGGGACAAGAGACCCAGTACTTC. Its protein is CASSSGGAGQETQYF. The V call is TRBV7-9, the J call TRBJ2-5, with 8 bases aligning to TRBD2. CDR1 and CDR2 from the germline V gene are SEHNR and FQNEAQ (reference sequence). This CDR3 is 15 amino acids long. Trimming removed 4 bases from V and 2 bases from J; junction bases left unmatched: 6.

The rearrangement links TRBV28 to TRBJ2-1, with D tentatively TRBD1 (5 bases). The CDR3 runs 12 residues. Germline assignment: CDR1 MDHEN and CDR2 SYDVKM. V dropped 0 bases and J dropped 15 bases, with 12 bases sitting between them. The CDR3, as DNA: TGTGCCAGCAGTTTATGGAAAGGGGCGGCGTTCTTC. Residues: CASSLWKGAAFF.

The chain recombines TRBV2 with TRBJ1-1; D is uncertain. Between the trimmed V and J ends, which lost 5 bases and 5 bases, there was a span of 6 bases. In germline, CDR1 is SNHLY, CDR2 FYNNEI. The CDR3 runs to 11 residues. In DNA form, the CDR3 reads TGTGCCAGCAGTCAGGTGACTGAAGCTTTCTTT. It codes for CASSQVTEAFF.

This clone was seen only once. The chain joins TRBV11-2 to TRBJ2-3, with 7 bases aligning to TRBD2. V dropped 4 bases and J dropped 2; count of bases not matched to a gene: 6. The CDR3 loop spans 15 amino acids. Per the germline V gene, CDR1 is SGHAT and CDR2 is FQNNGV. CDR3 sequence: CASSSRDYTTDTQYF. The CDR3, as DNA: TGTGCCAGCAGCTCCCGGGACTACACCACAGATACGCAGTATTTT. Based on the CDR3 plus reference TRBV11-2 and TRBJ2-3, the full variable domain is EAGVAQSPRYKIIEKRQSVAFWCNPISGHATLYWYQQILGQGPKLLIQFQNNGVVDDSQLPKDRFSAERLKGVDSTLKIQPAKLEDSAVYLCASSSRDYTTDTQYFGPGTRLTVL.

The CDR3 DNA reads as TGTGCCAGCAGCCGGGACAGCTCTAATGAAAAACTGTTTTTT. This codes for CASSRDSSNEKLFF. The V call is TRBV2, the J call TRBJ1-4, with TRBD1 identical over 7 bases. Trimming at V came to 6 bases and at J to 3 bases, leaving 4 bases not matched to a gene. Germline CDR1 reads SNHLY; CDR2 reads FYNNEI. CDR3 length equals 14 residues.

The CDR3 here is CASSLGQGNEQFF. CDR3 nucleotide sequence: TGTGCCAGCAGTTTGGGACAGGGCAATGAGCAGTTCTTC. The chain joins TRBV28 to TRBJ2-1; 9 bases map to TRBD1. The V gene end was trimmed by 3 bases and the J gene end by 6 bases; junction bases not matched to a gene: 0. Germline CDR1 and CDR2: MDHEN and SYDVKM. This CDR3 contains 13 residues.

This chain uses TRBV5-1 with TRBJ1-1; tentative D call: TRBD1 (6 bases). The CDR3 runs to 12 residues. From germline, CDR1 is SGHRS and CDR2 YFSETQ. The V end was cut by 6 bases, the J end by 1 base, with 7 bases between. The CDR3 reads CASKGGNTEAFF. The CDR3 DNA follows: TGCGCCAGCAAAGGGGGGAACACTGAAGCTTTCTTT.

This chain links TRBV29-1 with TRBJ2-5; TRBD2 might be the D (6 bases). The germline V and J ends were trimmed by 5 bases and 3 bases, with 10 bases remaining between them. Germline CDR1 and CDR2: SQVTM and ANQGSEA. The CDR3 covers 12 residues. CDR3 residues: CSVSVAEETQYF. The CDR3 nucleotides are TGCAGCGTTTCTGTAGCGGAAGAGACCCAGTACTTC.

This chain links TRBV27 with TRBJ2-7; the D is unclear. The V gene's germline CDR1 is MNHEY and CDR2 SMNVEV (reference sequence). There are 13 residues in the CDR3. The germline V and J ends were trimmed by 3 bases and 3 bases, with 9 bases remaining between them. CDR3 residues: CASSFSASYEQYF. Here the CDR3 DNA reads TGTGCCAGCAGTTTTTCAGCTAGCTACGAGCAGTACTTC.

This clone was picked up a small number of times. The chain has TRBV19 and TRBJ2-3; no definite D call. Deletions cut 1 base from V and 1 base from J, with 3 bases between. Germline V gene sequence: CDR1 LNHDA, CDR2 SQIVND (reference sequence). CDR3 size: 13 residues. The CDR3 bases are TGTGCCAGTAGTATAGCGGGCACAGATACGCAGTATTTT. Protein product: CASSIAGTDTQYF.

The J gene is TRBJ1-3, the V gene TRBV7-9; D uncertain. CDR1 and CDR2 (germline): SEHNR, FQNEAQ (reference sequence). The CDR3 runs to 17 residues. Trimming took 1 base from V and 1 from J, leaving 14 bases between them. The CDR3 DNA is TGTGCCAGCAGCTTAGTTCGGGGTCCGGAGTCTGGAAACACCATATATTTT. It is translated as CASSLVRGPESGNTIYF.

The gene calls are TRBV7-3 and TRBJ2-7, with D perhaps TRBD1 (7 bases). There are 17 residues in the CDR3. CDR1 is SGHTA and CDR2 is FQGTGA in the germline V gene. V was clipped by 5 bases and J by 3 bases, with 23 bases between them. The CDR3 here is CASSPPGGGQLVYEQYF. The CDR3 region has the DNA TGTGCCAGCAGCCCTCCCGGAGGGGGACAGCTGGTCTACGAGCAGTACTTC. Full variable domain (rest looked up from reference TRBV7-3 and TRBJ2-7): GAGVSQTPSNKVTEKGKYVELRCDPISGHTALYWYRQSLGQGPEFLIYFQGTGAADDSGLPNDRFFAVRPEGSVSTLKIQRTERGDSAVYLCASSPPGGGQLVYEQYFGPGTRLTVT.

V gene TRBV7-2 combines with J gene TRBJ2-7; tentative D call: TRBD1 (5 bases). Germline V lookup: CDR1 SGHTA, CDR2 FQGNSA. The ends were cut back, 1 base at V and 4 bases at J, with 14 bases in the middle. The CDR3 is made up of 15 amino acids. In DNA, the CDR3 is TGTGCCAGCAGCTTAGAGGGCAGGGCAGCATACGAGCAGTACTTC. Protein sequence: CASSLEGRAAYEQYF.

Comment on this clone: The same CDR3 also results from other DNA sequences found in this sample. This chain joins TRBV19 and TRBJ2-1; 8 bases map to TRBD1. Per germline, CDR1 LNHDA and CDR2 SQIVND (reference sequence). The CDR3 extends over 15 amino acids. J gave up 1 base and V 3 bases, and 2 bases lay outside the gene matches. The chain's CDR3 is CASSMDRESYNEQFF. The CDR3 DNA sequence: TGTGCCAGTAGTATGGACAGGGAATCCTACAATGAGCAGTTCTTC.

The V gene is TRBV10-3, the J gene TRBJ1-3; D not certain. CDR1 and CDR2 (germline): ENHRY, SYGVKD. Trimming stripped 2 bases from V and 5 bases from J, with 16 bases between. This CDR3 has 16 amino acids. CDR3 nucleotides: TGTGCCATCAGTGAGGGCCAGATAATTATTCGAAACACCATATATTTT. It codes for CAISEGQIIIRNTIYF.